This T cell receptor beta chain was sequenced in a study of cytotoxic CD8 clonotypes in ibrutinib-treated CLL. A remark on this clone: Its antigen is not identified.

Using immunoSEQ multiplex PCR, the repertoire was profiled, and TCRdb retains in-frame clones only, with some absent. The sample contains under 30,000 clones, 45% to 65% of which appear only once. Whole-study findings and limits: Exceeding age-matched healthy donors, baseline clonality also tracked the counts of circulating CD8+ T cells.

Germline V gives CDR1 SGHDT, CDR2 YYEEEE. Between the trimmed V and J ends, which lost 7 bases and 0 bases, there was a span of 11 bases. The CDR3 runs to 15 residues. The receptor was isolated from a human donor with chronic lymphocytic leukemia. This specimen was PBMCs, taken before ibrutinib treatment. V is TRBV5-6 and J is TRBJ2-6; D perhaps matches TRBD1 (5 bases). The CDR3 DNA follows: TGTGCCAGCGCTCAGGGTGGCTCTGGGGCCAACGTCCTGACTTTC. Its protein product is CASAQGGSGANVLTF. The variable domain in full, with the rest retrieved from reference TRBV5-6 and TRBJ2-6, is DAGVTQSPTHLIKTRGQQVTLRCSPKSGHDTVSWYQQALGQGPQFIFQYYEEEERQRGNFPDRFSGHQFPNYSSELNVNALLLGDSALYLCASAQGGSGANVLTFGAGSRLTVL.